These 13 T cell receptor beta chains share one sample of origin, sequenced in a study of shared clonotypes between healthy human individuals. Sequencing used immunoSEQ multiplex PCR; TCRdb keeps in-frame clones, though not all of them. Of over 1.4 million clones detected, approximately 97% appear once; the ten largest clones hold about 1.2%. Sequencing was done on a sample of naive CD4+ T cells sorted from blood. The subset was: CD45RA+ positively selected. The source of these receptors is a young man in good health.

Comment on this clone: The sample carries other DNA sequences with the same CDR3. The chain employs TRBV28 and TRBJ2-5, with TRBD1 as a possible D gene (5 bases). Deletions cut 6 bases from V and 3 bases from J, with 11 bases between. This CDR3 contains 13 residues. Germline assignment: CDR1 MDHEN and CDR2 SYDVKM. DNA for the CDR3: TGTGCCAGCAGCGAAGGGGTGGAAGAGACCCAGTACTTC. It encodes CASSEGVEETQYF. Variable domain in full (rest from reference TRBV28 and TRBJ2-5): DVKVTQSSRYLVKRTGEKVFLECVQDMDHENMFWYRQDPGLGLRLIYFSYDVKMKEKGDIPEGYSVSREKKERFSLILESASTNQTSMYLCASSEGVEETQYFGPGTRLLVL.

J is TRBJ2-2 and V is TRBV5-4; 8 bases match TRBD2. V lost 10 bases and J lost 2; bases outside the gene matches: 10. CDR1 SGHNT and CDR2 YYREEE come from the germline V gene (reference sequence). CDR3 length: 15 amino acids. Here the CDR3 reads CAFPGSGINTGELFF. The CDR3 DNA reads TGTGCCTTCCCAGGTAGCGGGATTAACACCGGGGAGCTGTTTTTT.

In this sample, this clone turned up once. The V and J genes are TRBV9 and TRBJ2-3; D uncertain. Trimming took 1 base from V and 8 from J, leaving 11 bases between them. From germline, CDR1 is SGDLS and CDR2 YYNGEE. The CDR3 covers 13 residues. CDR3 coding DNA: TGTGCCAGCAGCGTATTGTACGGGTCTACGCAGTATTTT. This encodes CASSVLYGSTQYF.

The CDR3 is CASSTKAAMNTEAFF. The CDR3 nucleotides read TGTGCCAGCAGTACCAAGGCAGCAATGAACACTGAAGCTTTCTTT. The V gene is TRBV25-1, the J gene TRBJ1-1; D gene unclear. CDR1 MGHDK and CDR2 SYGVNS come from the germline V gene. This CDR3 comprises 15 residues. Trimming took off 5 bases at V and 0 bases at J, with 13 bases between the two ends. Full variable domain (rest looked up from reference TRBV25-1 and TRBJ1-1): EADIYQTPRYLVIGTGKKITLECSQTMGHDKMYWYQQDPGMELHLIHYSYGVNSTEKGDLSSESTVSRIRTEHFPLTLESARPSHTSQYLCASSTKAAMNTEAFFGQGTRLTVV.

The chain recombines TRBV18 with TRBJ2-7, with D hard to call. The V gene lost 0 bases and the J gene lost 1 base, with 13 bases spanning the gap. Germline loops: CDR1 KGHSH, CDR2 LQKENI. The CDR3 extends over 16 amino acids. The CDR3 region has the DNA TGTGCCAGCTCACCACCCCCCTCGACAAAGTCCTACGAGCAGTACTTC. It is translated as CASSPPPSTKSYEQYF.

In regard to this clone: The same CDR3 can be traced to other DNA sequences in this sample. The chain couples TRBV7-2 to TRBJ2-2; D ambiguous. CDR1 and CDR2 (germline): SGHTA, FQGNSA. CDR3 size: 14 residues. The V and J ends lost 0 bases and 1 base respectively, with 3 bases between them. CDR3 bases: TGTGCCAGCAGCTTAGCCGGGAACACCGGGGAGCTGTTTTTT. Its translation: CASSLAGNTGELFF.

This chain joins TRBV9 and TRBJ1-2, with a possible D match to TRBD1 (5 bases). With 0 bases removed from V and 5 bases from J, the gap between germline ends came to 17 bases. This CDR3 contains 16 residues. The germline V gene encodes CDR1 SGDLS and CDR2 YYNGEE. CDR3 DNA: TGTGCCAGCAGCGTAGCTCCGGCAGGGTTATTTTATGGCTACACCTTC. This encodes CASSVAPAGLFYGYTF.

This chain uses TRBV5-1 with TRBJ2-1, with D possibly matching TRBD2 (5 bases). Germline loops: CDR1 SGHRS, CDR2 YFSETQ. The germline V and J ends were trimmed by 7 bases and 10 bases, with 21 bases remaining between them. This CDR3 comprises 14 residues. The CDR3 loop is CASGIGSGIGEQFF. The DNA for the CDR3 is TGCGCCAGCGGAATCGGGTCGGGGATCGGAGAGCAGTTCTTC.

The rearrangement links TRBV5-1 to TRBJ2-3; D is perhaps TRBD1 (6 bases). The CDR3 totals 14 residues. Trimming left V 4 bases short and J 1 base short, with 10 bases between. Germline-derived CDR1 and CDR2 are SGHRS and YFSETQ. CDR3 in DNA: TGCGCCAGCAGCGGGGGCTCTGGCACAGATACGCAGTATTTT. This codes for CASSGGSGTDTQYF.

Here the CDR3 DNA reads TGCAGCGCCGGACAGGGCTCTACAGAGACCCAGTACTTC. It translates to CSAGQGSTETQYF. The V and J genes are TRBV29-1 and TRBJ2-5; 8 positions match TRBD1. Germline CDR1 and CDR2: SQVTM and ANQGSEA. CDR3 length: 13 amino acids. The trim removed 7 bases at V and 4 bases at J, leaving 8 bases unmatched.

The chain employs TRBV10-3 and TRBJ2-3, with D perhaps assigned TRBD1 or TRBD2 (6 bases each). Germline V CDR1 and CDR2: ENHRY, SYGVKD. The CDR3 is made up of 14 amino acids. V was clipped by 6 bases and J by 6 bases, with 16 bases between them. The CDR3 DNA is TGTGCCATCAGCACAGGGCGGGCGGGGGATACGCAGTATTTT. Translation: CAISTGRAGDTQYF.

The count of this clone is one. The rearrangement joins TRBV6-5 to TRBJ1-1; perhaps TRBD1 as D (6 bases). The CDR3 covers 13 residues. The germline gives CDR1 MNHEY, CDR2 SVGAGI. V lost 4 bases to trimming and J lost 2 bases, with 8 bases between them. DNA for the CDR3: TGTGCCAGCAGTTTGGACAGTAACACTGAAGCTTTCTTT. Amino acids: CASSLDSNTEAFF.

The chain joins TRBV11-2 to TRBJ2-7; D is possibly TRBD2 (6 bases). The CDR3 contains 15 residues. Germline values: CDR1 SGHAT, CDR2 FQNNGV. Trimming took off 7 bases at V and 0 bases at J, with 16 bases between the two ends. The DNA of the CDR3 is TGTGCCAGCACCCCGAGGGCTAGCGTCTCCTACGAGCAGTACTTC. Translation: CASTPRASVSYEQYF.